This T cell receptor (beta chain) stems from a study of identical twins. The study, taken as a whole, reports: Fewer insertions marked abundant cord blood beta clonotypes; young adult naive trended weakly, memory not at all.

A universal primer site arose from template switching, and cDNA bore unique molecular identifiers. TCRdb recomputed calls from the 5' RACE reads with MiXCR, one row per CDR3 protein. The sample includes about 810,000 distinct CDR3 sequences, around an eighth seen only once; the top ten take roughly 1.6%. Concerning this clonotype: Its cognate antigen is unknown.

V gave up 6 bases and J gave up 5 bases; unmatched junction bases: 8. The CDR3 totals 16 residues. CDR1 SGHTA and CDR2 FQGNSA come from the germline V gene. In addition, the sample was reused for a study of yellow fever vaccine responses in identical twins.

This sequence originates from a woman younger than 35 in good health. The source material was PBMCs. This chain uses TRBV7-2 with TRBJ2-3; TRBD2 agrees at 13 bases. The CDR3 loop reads CASRRTSGGAVDTQYF. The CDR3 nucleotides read TGTGCCAGCAGACGTACTAGCGGGGGGGCCGTAGATACGCAGTATTTT.